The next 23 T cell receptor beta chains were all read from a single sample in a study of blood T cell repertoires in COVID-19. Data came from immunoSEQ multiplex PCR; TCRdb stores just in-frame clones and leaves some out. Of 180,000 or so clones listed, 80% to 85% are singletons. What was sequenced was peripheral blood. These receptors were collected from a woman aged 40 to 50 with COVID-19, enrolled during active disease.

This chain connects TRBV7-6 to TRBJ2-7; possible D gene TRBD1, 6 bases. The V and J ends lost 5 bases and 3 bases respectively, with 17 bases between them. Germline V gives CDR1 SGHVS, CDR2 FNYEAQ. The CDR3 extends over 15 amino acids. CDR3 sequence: CASSQPLTGNYEQYF. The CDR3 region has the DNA TGTGCCAGCAGCCAGCCTTTGACAGGAAACTACGAGCAGTACTTC.

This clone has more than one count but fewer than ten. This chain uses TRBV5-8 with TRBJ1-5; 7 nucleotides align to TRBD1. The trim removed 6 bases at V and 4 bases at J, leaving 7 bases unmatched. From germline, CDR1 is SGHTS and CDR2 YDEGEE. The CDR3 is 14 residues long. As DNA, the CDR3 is TGTGCCAGCAACCCCGGGACAGTTAATCAGCCCCAGCATTTT. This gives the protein CASNPGTVNQPQHF.

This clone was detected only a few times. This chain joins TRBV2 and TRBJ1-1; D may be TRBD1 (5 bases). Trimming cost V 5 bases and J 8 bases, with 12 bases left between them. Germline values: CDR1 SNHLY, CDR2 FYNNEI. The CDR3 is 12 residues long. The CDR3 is CASSPGGDEAFF. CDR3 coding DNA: TGTGCCAGCAGTCCTGGAGGGGACGAAGCTTTCTTT.

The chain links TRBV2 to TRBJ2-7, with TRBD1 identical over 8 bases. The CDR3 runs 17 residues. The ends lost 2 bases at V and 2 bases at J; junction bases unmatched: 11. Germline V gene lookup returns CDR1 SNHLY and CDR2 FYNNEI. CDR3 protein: CASSESETGELTYEQYF. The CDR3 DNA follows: TGTGCCAGCAGTGAATCGGAGACAGGGGAATTAACCTACGAGCAGTACTTC.

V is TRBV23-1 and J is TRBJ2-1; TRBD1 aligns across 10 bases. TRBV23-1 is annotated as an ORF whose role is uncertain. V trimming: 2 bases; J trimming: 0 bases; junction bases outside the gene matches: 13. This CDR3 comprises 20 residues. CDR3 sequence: CASSQGWDRGWENSYNEQFF. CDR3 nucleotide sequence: TGCGCCAGCAGTCAAGGGTGGGACAGGGGATGGGAGAACTCCTACAATGAGCAGTTCTTC.

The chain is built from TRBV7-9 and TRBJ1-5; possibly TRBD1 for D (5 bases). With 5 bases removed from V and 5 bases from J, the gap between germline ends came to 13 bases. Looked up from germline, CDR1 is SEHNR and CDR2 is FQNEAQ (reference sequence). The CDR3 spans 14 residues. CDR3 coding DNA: TGTGCCAGCAGCCGACCAGGGTCGGATCAGCCCCAGCATTTT. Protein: CASSRPGSDQPQHF. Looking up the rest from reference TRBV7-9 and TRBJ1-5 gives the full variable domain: DTGVSQNPRHKITKRGQNVTFRCDPISEHNRLYWYRQTLGQGPEFLTYFQNEAQLEKSRLLSDRFSAERPKGSFSTLEIQRTEQGDSAMYLCASSRPGSDQPQHFGDGTRLSIL.

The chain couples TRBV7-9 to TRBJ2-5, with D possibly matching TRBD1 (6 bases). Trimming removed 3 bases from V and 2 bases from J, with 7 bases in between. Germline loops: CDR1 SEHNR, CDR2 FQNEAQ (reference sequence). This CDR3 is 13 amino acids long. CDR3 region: CASSFGQQETQYF. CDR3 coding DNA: TGTGCCAGCAGCTTCGGACAGCAAGAGACCCAGTACTTC.

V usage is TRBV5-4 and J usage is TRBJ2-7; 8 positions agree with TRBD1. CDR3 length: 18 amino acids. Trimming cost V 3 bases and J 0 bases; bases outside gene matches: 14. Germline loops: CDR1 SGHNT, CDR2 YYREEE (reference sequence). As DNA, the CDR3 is TGTGCCAGCAGCTCTATTGGATTGACAGGGGCCAACTCCTACGAGCAGTACTTC. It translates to CASSSIGLTGANSYEQYF. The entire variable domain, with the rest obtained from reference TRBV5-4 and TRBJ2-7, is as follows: ETGVTQSPTHLIKTRGQQVTLRCSSQSGHNTVSWYQQALGQGPQFIFQYYREEENGRGNFPPRFSGLQFPNYSSELNVNALELDDSALYLCASSSIGLTGANSYEQYFGPGTRLTVT.

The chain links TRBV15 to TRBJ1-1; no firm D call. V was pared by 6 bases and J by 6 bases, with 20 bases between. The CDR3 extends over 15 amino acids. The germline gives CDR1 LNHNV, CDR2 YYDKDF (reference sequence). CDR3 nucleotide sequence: TGTGCCACCAGTCCACCCGAGACGGGAAGACCTGAAGCTTTCTTT. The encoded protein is CATSPPETGRPEAFF. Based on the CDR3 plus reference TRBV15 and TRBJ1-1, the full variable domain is DAMVIQNPRYQVTQFGKPVTLSCSQTLNHNVMYWYQQKSSQAPKLLFHYYDKDFNNEADTPDNFQSRRPNTSFCFLDIRSPGLGDTAMYLCATSPPETGRPEAFFGQGTRLTVV.

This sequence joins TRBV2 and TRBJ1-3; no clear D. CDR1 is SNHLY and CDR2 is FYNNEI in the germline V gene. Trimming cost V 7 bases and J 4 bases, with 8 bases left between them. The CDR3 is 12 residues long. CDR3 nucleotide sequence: TGTGCCAGCACTAACCCCGGAAACACCATATATTTT. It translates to CASTNPGNTIYF.

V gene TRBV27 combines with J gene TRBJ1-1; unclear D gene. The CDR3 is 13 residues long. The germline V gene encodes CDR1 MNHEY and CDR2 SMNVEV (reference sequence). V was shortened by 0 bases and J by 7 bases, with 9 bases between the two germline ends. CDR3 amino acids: CASSLSEHLEAFF. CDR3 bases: TGTGCCAGCAGTTTATCGGAGCACCTTGAAGCTTTCTTT.

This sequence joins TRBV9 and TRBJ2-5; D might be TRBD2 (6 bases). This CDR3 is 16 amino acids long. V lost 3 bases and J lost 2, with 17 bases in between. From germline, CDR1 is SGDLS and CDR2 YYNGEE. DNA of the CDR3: TGTGCCAGCAGCGCAACACAAGCGGGCGCGCAAGAGACCCAGTACTTC. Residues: CASSATQAGAQETQYF.

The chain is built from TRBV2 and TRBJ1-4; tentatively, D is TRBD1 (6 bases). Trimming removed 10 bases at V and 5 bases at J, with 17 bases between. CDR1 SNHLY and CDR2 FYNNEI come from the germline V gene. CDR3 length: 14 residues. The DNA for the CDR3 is TGTGCCACCAAACCGGACAGCCAAAATGAAAAACTGTTTTTT. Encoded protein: CATKPDSQNEKLFF.

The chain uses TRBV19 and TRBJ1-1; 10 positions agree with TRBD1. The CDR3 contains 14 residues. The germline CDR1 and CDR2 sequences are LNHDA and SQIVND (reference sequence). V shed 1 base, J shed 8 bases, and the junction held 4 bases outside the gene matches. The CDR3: CASSIGQGAVEAFF. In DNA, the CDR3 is TGTGCCAGTAGTATAGGACAGGGGGCGGTGGAAGCTTTCTTT.

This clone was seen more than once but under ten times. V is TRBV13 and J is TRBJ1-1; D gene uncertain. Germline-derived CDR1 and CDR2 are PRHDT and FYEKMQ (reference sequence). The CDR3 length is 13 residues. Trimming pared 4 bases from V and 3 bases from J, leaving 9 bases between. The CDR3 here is CASSSPSDTEAFF. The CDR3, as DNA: TGTGCCAGCAGCTCCCCTTCGGACACTGAAGCTTTCTTT.

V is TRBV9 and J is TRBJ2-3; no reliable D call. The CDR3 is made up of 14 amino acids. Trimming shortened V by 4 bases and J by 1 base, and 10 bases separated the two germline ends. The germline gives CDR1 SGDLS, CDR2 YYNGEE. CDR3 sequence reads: CASSLSPGTDTQYF. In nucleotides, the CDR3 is TGTGCCAGCAGCCTCTCCCCGGGCACAGATACGCAGTATTTT.

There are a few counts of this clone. As DNA, the CDR3 is TGCGCCAGCAGCTTGGAGGGGGCGCGGAAAGAGACCCAGTACTTC. Encoded protein: CASSLEGARKETQYF. The genes are TRBV5-1 and TRBJ2-5, with 7 bases fitting TRBD1. This CDR3 contains 15 residues. V trimming: 0 bases; J trimming: 3 bases; junction bases outside the gene matches: 5. Germline assignment: CDR1 SGHRS and CDR2 YFSETQ.

The CDR3 bases are TGTGCCAGCACCACCGGGGGGACGGGAAACGAGCAGTACTTC. The encoded protein is CASTTGGTGNEQYF. This chain joins TRBV2 and TRBJ2-7, with TRBD2 matching over 7 bases. CDR3 length equals 14 residues. CDR1 and CDR2 from the germline V gene are SNHLY and FYNNEI. The V gene end was trimmed by 7 bases and the J gene end by 5 bases; junction bases not matched to a gene: 11.

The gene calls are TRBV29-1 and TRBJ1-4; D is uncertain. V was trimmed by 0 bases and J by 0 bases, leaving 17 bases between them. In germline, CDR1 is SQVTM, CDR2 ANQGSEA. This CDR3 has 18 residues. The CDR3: CSVEDPTALDPTNEKLFF. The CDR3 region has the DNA TGCAGCGTTGAAGATCCTACAGCCTTAGACCCAACTAATGAAAAACTGTTTTTT.

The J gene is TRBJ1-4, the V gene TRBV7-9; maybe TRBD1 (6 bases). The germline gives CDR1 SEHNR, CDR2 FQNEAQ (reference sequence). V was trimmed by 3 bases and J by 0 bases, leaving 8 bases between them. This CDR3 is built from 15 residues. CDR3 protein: CASSLDSATNEKLFF. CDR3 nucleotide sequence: TGTGCCAGCAGCTTGGACAGCGCAACTAATGAAAAACTGTTTTTT.

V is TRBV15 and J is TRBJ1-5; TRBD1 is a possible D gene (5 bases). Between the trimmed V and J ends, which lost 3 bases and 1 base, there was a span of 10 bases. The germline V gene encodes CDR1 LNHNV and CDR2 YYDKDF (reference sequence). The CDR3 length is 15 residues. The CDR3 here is CATSRVGGSNQPQHF. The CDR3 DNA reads TGTGCCACCAGCAGGGTGGGGGGGAGCAATCAGCCCCAGCATTTT.

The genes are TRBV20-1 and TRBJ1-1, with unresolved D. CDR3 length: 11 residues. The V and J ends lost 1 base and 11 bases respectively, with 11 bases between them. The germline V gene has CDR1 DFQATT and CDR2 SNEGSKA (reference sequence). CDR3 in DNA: TGCAGTGCTAGAGTGGTCCCGGGGGCTTTCTTT. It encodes CSARVVPGAFF.

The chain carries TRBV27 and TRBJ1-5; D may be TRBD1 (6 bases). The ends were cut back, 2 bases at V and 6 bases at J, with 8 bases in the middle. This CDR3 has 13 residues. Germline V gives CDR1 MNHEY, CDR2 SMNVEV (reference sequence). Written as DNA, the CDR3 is TGTGCCAGCAGTTTAATCAGGGGTCAGCCCCAGCATTTT. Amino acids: CASSLIRGQPQHF.